The following is a T cell receptor (beta chain) sequence with its context. The entry originates in a study of OX40 agonist ivuxolimab in advanced cancers. Clones were sequenced by immunoSEQ multiplex PCR, and TCRdb holds only the in-frame ones, with some missing. The sample carries approximately 90,000 clones, approximately 92% recorded once. The TCR was taken from an adult with an advanced solid tumor such as melanoma, head and neck, liver or kidney cancer. Specimen: CD4+ or CD8+ T cells sorted from blood, collected in a trial of the OX40 agonist ivuxolimab.

CDR3 loop: CAWTPLGNSPLHF. The CDR3 bases are TGTGCCTGGACCCCCCTGGGGAATTCACCCCTCCACTTT. The chain has TRBV30 and TRBJ1-6; no clear D. The CDR3 sequence is 13 residues long. V lost 4 bases, J lost 7 bases, and 11 bases lay in between. Germline V lookup: CDR1 GTSNPN, CDR2 SVGIG (reference sequence).